This is a list of T cell receptor beta chains from one sample in a study of blood T cell repertoires in COVID-19. TCRdb's copy holds only in-frame clones and misses some; the assay was immunoSEQ multiplex PCR. The sample includes over 130,000 clones, around four fifths of them seen just once. Sequenced material: PBMCs or T cells enriched from blood (not recorded which). The receptors derive from a woman aged 45 to 65 with acute COVID-19. Both conserved end residues are part of each CDR3. A D gene is named only where the DNA matches it firmly. Some rows have no size entry. The others give once, few or many, or a class for an expanded clone.

TRBJ1-6 | TRBV7-2 | . | . | TGTGCCAGCAGCTTCTCAAGAATCGGCAGGGTCTACTCACCCCTCCACTTT | CASSFSRIGRVYSPLHF
TRBJ1-5 | TRBV4-1 | TRBD1 | . | TGCGCCAGCAGCCAGGACAGGGGGCTCAATCAGCCCCAGCATTTT | CASSQDRGLNQPQHF
TRBJ1-2 | TRBV6-5 | TRBD1 | . | TGTGCCAGCAGTCTTCGACAGGGTCCCTATGGCTACACCTTC | CASSLRQGPYGYTF
TRBJ1-6 | TRBV5-1 | TRBD1 | . | TGCGCCAGCAGCTCGGGACAGGACACTTCACCCCTCCACTTT | CASSSGQDTSPLHF
TRBJ2-1 | TRBV6-5 | TRBD2 | . | TGTGCCAGCAGCCGGACTAGCGACTACAATGAGCAGTTCTTC | CASSRTSDYNEQFF
TRBJ1-2 | TRBV27 | TRBD1 | . | TGTGCCAGCAGTCGGGACAGGGGGTACTATGGCTACACCTTC | CASSRDRGYYGYTF
TRBJ2-5 | TRBV19 | TRBD2 | . | TGTGCCAGTAGTATGGGGACTAGCGGGAGGAGTTTCGAGACCCAGTACTTC | CASSMGTSGRSFETQYF
TRBJ1-5 | TRBV7-8 | . | . | TGTGCCAGCAGCTTCACAGGGCGCAGCAATCAGCCCCAGCATTTT | CASSFTGRSNQPQHF
TRBJ1-1 | TRBV3-1/TRBV3-2 | TRBD1 | once | TGTGCCAGCAGCCCCAGGGGGGCGAACACTGAAGCTTTCTTT | CASSPRGANTEAFF
TRBJ2-1 | TRBV6-5 | . | . | TGTGCCAGCAGTTACTCTTATGAGGGTGAGCAGTTCTTC | CASSYSYEGEQFF
TRBJ1-2 | TRBV4-3 | TRBD1 | once | TGCGCCAGCAGTCCGGACAGGGGAGGCGGCTACACCTTC | CASSPDRGGGYTF
TRBJ2-2 | TRBV3-1/TRBV3-2 | . | . | TGTGCCAGCAGCCGACAAAGGAACACCGGGGAGCTGTTTTTT | CASSRQRNTGELFF
TRBJ2-3 | TRBV28 | TRBD1 | . | TGTGCCAGCAGTTTAGTTCAGGGGGCTACAGATACGCAGTATTTT | CASSLVQGATDTQYF
TRBJ2-3 | TRBV7-2 | TRBD2 | . | TGTGCCAGCAGCTCCCGGGCGGGAGTCACAGATACGCAGTATTTT | CASSSRAGVTDTQYF
TRBJ2-1 | TRBV15 | . | . | TGTGCCACCAGCAGAGACCGGACTCCCGTCAATGAGCAGTTCTTC | CATSRDRTPVNEQFF
TRBJ1-2 | TRBV12-3/TRBV12-4 | TRBD1 | . | TGTGCCAGCCGAGACAGGGAGTATGGCTACACCTTC | CASRDREYGYTF
TRBJ1-4 | TRBV30 | TRBD1 | once | TGTGCCTGGGGGGGACAGAATACTAATGAAAAACTGTTTTTT | CAWGGQNTNEKLFF
TRBJ1-1 | TRBV7-9 | . | few | TGTGCCAGCAGCTCTAGAAAAATGAACACTGAAGCTTTCTTT | CASSSRKMNTEAFF
TRBJ2-2 | TRBV19 | TRBD1 | . | TGTGCCACCGCCCAGGGGGTGAACACCGGGGAGCTGTTTTTT | CATAQGVNTGELFF
TRBJ1-5 | TRBV6-6 | . | . | TGTGCCAGCAGACCCCAGGGTTCCAATCAGCCCCAGCATTTT | CASRPQGSNQPQHF
TRBJ1-1 | TRBV6-5 | . | . | TGTGCCACAGGGCCCTTCGTTATGAACACTGAAGCTTTCTTT | CATGPFVMNTEAFF
TRBJ1-2 | TRBV7-3 | TRBD1 | . | TGTGCCAGCAGCTTAATAGGGACAGGGGTGGAGTATGGCTACACCTTC | CASSLIGTGVEYGYTF
TRBJ2-1 | TRBV7-3 | . | few | TGTGCCAGCAGCCTAGACAGTTACAATGAGCAGTTCTTC | CASSLDSYNEQFF
TRBJ2-3 | TRBV5-6 | . | . | TGTGCCAGCAGTGGAGGAAGCCTCACAGATACGCAGTATTTT | CASSGGSLTDTQYF
TRBJ1-2 | TRBV5-8 | TRBD1 | . | TGTGCCAGCAGCCCTCAGCAGGGGGGCAACTATGGCTACACCTTC | CASSPQQGGNYGYTF
TRBJ1-3 | TRBV2 | . | . | TGTGCCAGCAGCGCTGAGGGACAAACCTCTGGAAACACCATATATTTT | CASSAEGQTSGNTIYF
TRBJ2-3 | TRBV6-4 | TRBD2 | few | TGTGCCAGCAGTGACGGGACTAGCAGCACAGATACGCAGTATTTT | CASSDGTSSTDTQYF
TRBJ2-1 | TRBV29-1 | . | few | TGCAGCGCCGCCGGGACTGACTACCATGAGCAGTTCTTC | CSAAGTDYHEQFF
TRBJ2-5 | TRBV3-1/TRBV3-2 | . | few | TGTGCCAGCAGCCAAGTTGAGGAAGAGACCCAGTACTTC | CASSQVEEETQYF
TRBJ2-3 | TRBV3-1/TRBV3-2 | . | . | TGTGCCAGCAGCCAAGATCGAGCGGAACTTTGGGGCACAGATACGCAGTATTTT | CASSQDRAELWGTDTQYF
TRBJ1-2 | TRBV6-5 | . | . | TGTGCCAGCAGTTACTCCGGGGGAGGTTGGGGCTACACCTTC | CASSYSGGGWGYTF
TRBJ2-1 | TRBV7-6 | . | . | TGTGCCAGCAGCCCGTATGGAGGGCGGTCGGACAATGAGCAGTTCTTC | CASSPYGGRSDNEQFF
TRBJ1-5 | TRBV2 | . | . | TGTGCCAGCAGTGACCGCCTAACCGGGCAGCCCCAGCATTTT | CASSDRLTGQPQHF
TRBJ1-2 | TRBV28 | . | . | TGTGCCAGCGGCTACCTGGAGGGGGGCTACACCTTC | CASGYLEGGYTF
TRBJ1-5 | TRBV4-1 | . | . | TGCGCCAGCAGCCAGGAAAGGGGGTTCCAGCCCCAGCATTTT | CASSQERGFQPQHF
TRBJ1-1 | TRBV11-2 | . | . | TGTGCCAGCAGCTTAGATGTTTCCGGGAACACTGAAGCTTTCTTT | CASSLDVSGNTEAFF
TRBJ2-2 | TRBV2 | TRBD2 | . | TGTGCCAGCAGCTTCGGACTAGCGAACACCGGGGAGCTGTTTTTT | CASSFGLANTGELFF
TRBJ2-7 | TRBV7-2 | TRBD1 | once | TGTGCCAGCAGCTCGGACAGGGGTGGTTACGAGCAGTACTTC | CASSSDRGGYEQYF
TRBJ2-1 | TRBV7-2 | TRBD1 | . | TGTGCCAGCAGCTTAGGACCGGGACAGGGGGGCGGTGAGCAGTTCTTC | CASSLGPGQGGGEQFF
TRBJ2-1 | TRBV9 | . | . | TGTGCCAGCAGCGTAACAACGTCAACCTACAATGAGCAGTTCTTC | CASSVTTSTYNEQFF
TRBJ2-2 | TRBV5-6 | TRBD2 | . | TGTGCCAGCAGCTCCCTCTCCGGGAGGGCCGCCGGGGAGCTGTTTTTT | CASSSLSGRAAGELFF
TRBJ2-5 | TRBV9 | . | once | TGTGCCAGCAGCGTAGACTACGCTGAGACCCAGTACTTC | CASSVDYAETQYF
TRBJ2-3 | TRBV5-1 | . | . | TGCGCCAGCAGCTTGGGGCAGGGCCCCGATACGCAGTATTTT | CASSLGQGPDTQYF
TRBJ1-2 | TRBV28 | TRBD1 | . | TGTGCCAGCAGTGGCGGGGGGAGACAGGGGGCTGGCTACACCTTC | CASSGGGRQGAGYTF
TRBJ1-2 | TRBV11-2 | . | . | TGTGCCAGCAGCTTAATGGCACAGGGTGGCTATGGCTACACCTTC | CASSLMAQGGYGYTF
TRBJ2-2 | TRBV7-3 | . | . | TGTGCCAGCAGCTTAGACCCCGGGGGGGAGCTGTTTTTT | CASSLDPGGELFF
TRBJ2-1 | TRBV5-1 | TRBD2 | . | TGCGCCAGCAGACCCGGACTAGCGGGAGGCGCCTACAATGAGCAGTTCTTC | CASRPGLAGGAYNEQFF
TRBJ2-1 | TRBV7-2 | TRBD2 | . | TGTGCCAGCAGCTCGTGGGGTGGCGGGAGGGGCTCCTACAATGAGCAGTTCTTC | CASSSWGGGRGSYNEQFF
TRBJ2-2 | TRBV10-1 | TRBD2 | few | TGCGCCAGCAGAAGCGGGAGGACCGGGGAGCTGTTTTTT | CASRSGRTGELFF
TRBJ2-7 | TRBV7-9 | . | . | TGTGCCAGCAGCTTAGCCCCCCAGGGAGAGCAGTACTTC | CASSLAPQGEQYF
TRBJ2-7 | TRBV7-8 | TRBD2 | . | TGTGCCAGCAGCTTAAAACCTAGCGGGAGACCCTCTTCCTACGAGCAGTACTTC | CASSLKPSGRPSSYEQYF
TRBJ1-1 | TRBV10-3 | . | . | TGTGCCATCAGTGAGCCGGACGGCGGGGGAGCTTTCTTT | CAISEPDGGGAFF
TRBJ2-7 | TRBV6-1 | TRBD1 | . | TGTGCCAGCAGTGCACTGGTGACATCCGGGACAGTCCTCTACGAGCAGTACTTC | CASSALVTSGTVLYEQYF
TRBJ1-2 | TRBV24-1 | TRBD1 | . | TGTGCCACCAGTCGGGACAGGAATTATGGCTACACCTTC | CATSRDRNYGYTF
TRBJ1-1 | TRBV7-9 | . | . | TGTGCCACCTCACGGGGTGGGAACACTGAAGCTTTCTTT | CATSRGGNTEAFF
TRBJ2-3 | TRBV4-2 | TRBD1 | . | TGTGCCAGCAGCCAGACAGGGAGAGGGGAGACAGATACGCAGTATTTT | CASSQTGRGETDTQYF
TRBJ2-5 | TRBV3-1/TRBV3-2 | . | . | TGTGCCAGCTGCGGGCGTGCCGTGGAGACCCAGTACTTC | CASCGRAVETQYF
TRBJ1-2 | TRBV9 | . | few | TGTGCCAGCAGCACTAAACAGGGAACTTGGAGTGGCTACACCTTC | CASSTKQGTWSGYTF
TRBJ2-7 | TRBV7-2 | TRBD2 | few | TGTGCCAGCAGCTTAGCGCCCTCGTTACCCGGGACTACGACCTACGAGCAGTACTTC | CASSLAPSLPGTTTYEQYF